This section outlines one T cell receptor beta chain sequence together with its context. The study enrolled healthy HIV-negative adults without recent acute infections or vaccinations as donors. Looked up from germline, CDR1 is MDHEN and CDR2 is SYDVKM. Trimming took 6 bases from V and 3 from J; bases not matched to a gene: 9. The CDR3 loop spans 16 amino acids. This sample stems from a study of shared clonotypes between healthy human individuals. Study details: Three plates each covered CD4 naive and memory; CD8 naive two, CD8 memory one.

Libraries were prepared by immunoSEQ multiplex PCR; TCRdb keeps only in-frame clonotypes and omits some of them. The sample has approximately 320,000 clones, roughly 87% seen once; the top ten hold under 20%. Sequenced: memory CD8+ T cells sorted from blood. As for subset: CD45RO+ cells pooled with CCR7-negative TemRA cells. The gene calls are TRBV28 and TRBJ1-5; 9 bases align to TRBD1. The TCR sequence derives from a man aged 18-30 years in good health. CDR3 amino acids: CASRGQGRINNQPQHF. The CDR3 region has the DNA TGTGCCAGCAGAGGACAGGGGCGAATCAACAATCAGCCCCAGCATTTT.